This T cell receptor beta chain was identified in a study of T cells in Graves' hyperthyroidism and ophthalmopathy. Per germline, CDR1 SEHNR and CDR2 FQNEAQ (reference sequence). CDR3 size: 15 residues. The TCR beta CDR3 regions underwent amplification using RNA transcripts as the source. An initial round of RT-PCR targeting the TCR CDR3 relied on the HTBI primer set. TCRdb independently ran MiXCR on the multiplex PCR reads; one entry per CDR3 protein. The sample includes roughly 720,000 distinct CDR3 sequences, approximately 15% seen only once; the top ten take roughly a sixth. The study's findings and limits: Ophthalmopathy got predicted by the model a median approximately 6.3 months before its onset. Researchers report that a 13 V-J model separated ophthalmopathy from stable hyperthyroidism.

A remark on this clonotype: The target antigen is unknown. Mismatch with germline at one junction end may stem from a read error.

Clinicians diagnosed patients from clinical symptoms, serum thyroxine and TRAb, thyroid ultrasound and orbital computed tomography. The source of the PBMCs was over 8.5 ml of fresh peripheral blood. Material for sequencing was blood. The TCR originated in a man aged 45-65 years with Graves' hyperthyroidism. The rearrangement links TRBV7-9 to TRBJ2-1; D could derive from TRBD1 or TRBD2 (5 bases each). The CDR3 reads CASNVGPFGYNEQSF. The CDR3 nucleotides read TGTGCCAGCAACGTGGGACCTTTTGGTTACAATGAGCAGTCCTTC.